This TCR beta chain was obtained from a study of blood T cell repertoires in COVID-19. The overall study: Samples came from the United States, Italy and Spain, spanning acute and convalescent COVID-19. PBMCs, B-cell-depleted T cells, or T cells were the source of the cDNA or gDNA that made up the material.

Germline V gene lookup returns CDR1 KGHSH and CDR2 LQKENI. V gave up 3 bases and J gave up 0 bases, with 15 bases separating them. There are 17 residues in the CDR3. The sample holds a few counts of this clone. As handled by the study authors: Using reference gene primer amplification, nucleated cell counts were estimated. Clones were read by immunoSEQ multiplex PCR, and TCRdb kept only the in-frame ones, dropping some. V, J and clone size derive from that table, while D and trimming were established from the DNA sequence. The table shows 45,000 to 65,000 clones, with approximately 89% occurring only once.

The TCR originated in a man in his 60s with active COVID-19. The chain has TRBV18 and TRBJ1-5; D is perhaps TRBD1 (5 bases). The sample was peripheral blood. CDR3 loop: CASSPTSGHFSNQPQHF. CDR3 sequence (DNA): TGTGCCAGCTCACCGACTTCAGGACACTTTAGCAATCAGCCCCAGCATTTT.